This TCR beta chain was obtained from a study of cytomegalovirus exposure and HLA in healthy donors (TCRdb year 2017). Background for the entire study: An earlier analysis of more than 550 of the donors reported 276 Gb of sequence data and about 120 million unique TCR beta sequences obtained from some 170 million T cells. An early release that covered some 630 HLA-typed donors contained approximately 300 gigabases of sequencing data and 80 million or so unique TCR sequences. The genetic ancestry cluster associated with self-reported Caucasian donors included 81% of the 398 genotyped donors. The study aimed to test whether signatures of past pathogen exposure could be identified by cataloging public T cell receptors. The study profiled the T cell repertoires of fewer than 850 subjects by immunosequencing and related them to cytomegalovirus serostatus. In addition to the first cohort of 650 to 750 subjects, a separate validation cohort of over 90 different subjects was used. The study combined high-throughput TCR immunosequencing, statistical association of individual TCRs with disease status, and machine learning to predict cytomegalovirus infection status. In a later analysis, previously published TCR beta repertoires from several hundred donors were re-analyzed and high-resolution HLA genotyping was added so that TCR occurrence patterns could be studied. Rather than using new phenotypic data, the later analysis identified candidate immune exposures from TCR beta sequences and from how often those sequences occurred across donors. In an earlier analysis of 550 to 700 of the donors, high-throughput TCR beta sequencing was used to judge whether each TCR beta V gene segment behaved as functional or pseudogenic. Alongside the repertoire data, information on donor age, sex, ethnicity and CMV serostatus was compiled. A later genetic analysis took genome-wide SNP genotypes for about 55% of the roughly 700 donors and used that subset as a discovery cohort. All discovery cohort repertoires had been generated on a single sequencing platform. Class I and class II HLA loci were covered by the typing at four-digit resolution. The number of donors typed differed by locus, with about 629-640 for A, B, C, DRB1 and DQB1, roughly 550 for DQA1, over 600 for DPA1, and approximately 470 for DPB1. Four or five DR-DQ haplotypes were treated as single units for association and clustering because of strong linkage in the cohort. Across 398 genotyped donors of the cohort, an average of about 240,000 unique TCR beta nucleotide sequences per donor were sequenced, and approximately 19% of those sequences were non-productive. Here is what the overall study found, with its caveats: Correlated functional status among segregating V segments might be attributable to linkage disequilibrium, but an unknown experimental factor could not be ruled out. Strong co-occurrence of HLA alleles, especially DR and DQ, made assigning TCR associations to individual alleles difficult. A group of highly shared sequence variants was considered likely to be a technical artifact of the sequencing pipeline. In a later analysis, HLA-associated TCR beta chains were found to be more clonally expanded and to have lower generation probabilities than equally common non-associated chains. The 87-base-pair reads could not distinguish some IMGT-functional V segments, including TRBV6-2 and TRBV6-3, so those segments were excluded. Because counts were too low, seventeen rarely observed V segments, including chromosome 9 orphons, were left out of the earlier analysis of approximately 580 of the donors. Most TCR sequences were seen in very few donors, while some public TCRs were found in many individuals. A further reported finding was that TCR beta sequences accurately predicted the HLA-A and HLA-B alleles for most subjects in the first cohort. In the study, approximately 160 TCR beta chains were listed as associated with cytomegalovirus. Roughly uniform sequencing depth across donors was assumed in presence/absence analyses, although this assumption may not hold. It was suggested by the authors that the approach could potentially be generalized to other disease states and immunological phenotypes. In vitro tests confirmed that a few of the cytomegalovirus-associated TCR beta chains recognize cytomegalovirus antigens. A later analysis reported that several top co-occurrence clusters appeared linked to parvovirus B19, influenza, CMV and Epstein-Barr virus. Specific HLA alleles were associated with 15,000 to 20,000 TCR beta sequences at a false discovery rate of 0.05 in a later analysis. An earlier analysis of several hundred of the donors showed that most TCR beta V segments appeared in productive rearrangements either about 87% or about 30% of the time, which broadly matched IMGT annotations. The classifier was reported to diagnose cytomegalovirus status with high specificity and sensitivity in both the original and validation cohorts. A later analysis found that most CMV-associated TCR beta chains appeared HLA-restricted, with HLA associations seemingly driven largely by CMV exposure. A later analysis found that TCR association rates varied across HLA loci, with DRB1 alleles showing the most associated TCRs and HLA-C alleles the fewest. An association between a missense DCLRE1C variant and V-gene and J-gene trimming of TCR beta chains was found in a later genetic analysis and replicated in an independent cohort. Because HLA typing was unavailable for some donors at each locus, only the typed subset was used in association tests. Immune exposure information for the cohort was limited to CMV serostatus. According to a later genetic analysis, donors in an Asian-associated ancestry cluster had fewer N-insertions in productive TCRs than the approximately 630-donor mean. The cohort was sequenced for TCR beta chains only, and without alpha or paired-chain data the features that could be detected were limited.

Remarks on this clone: Its antigen is still unknown. No much larger clonotype is one base removed from it; base qualities were not supplied.

As encoded in the germline V gene, CDR1 is SGHTA while CDR2 is FQGTGA. V and J lose 0 bases and 3 bases, and a span of 13 bases separates them. The CDR3 runs 16 amino acids, cysteine and phenylalanine included. Only the CDR3 part of the read is kept: 48 bases, read in frame from the first base. Library construction relied on the immunoSEQ multiplex PCR assay. For the multiplex PCR, a mixture combining 60 forward primers for TCR Vbeta segments and 13 reverse primers for TCR Jbeta segments was used. The CDR3 region of rearranged TCR beta genes was amplified from genomic DNA with a multiplex PCR assay. Amplified TCR beta libraries were sequenced as 87-base-pair reads on the Illumina HiSeq System. The published analysis was carried out like this. A later analysis tallied 80 million to 95 million unique TCR beta chains across the approximately 670 repertoires, and about 10 million of those chains were shared by two or more donors. Raw reads were error-corrected and collapsed into unique sequences by a nearest-neighbor algorithm in which closely related sequences were merged to remove PCR and sequencing errors. CDR3 sequences were aligned to IMGT reference sequences to assign V, D and J gene segments. For a sequence to be retained, a match of at least six nucleotides to both a V gene segment and a J gene segment was required. A rearrangement counted as productive if the CDR3 had no stop codons and remained in frame with V and J, and every other rearrangement counted as non-productive. CDR3 was defined by IMGT convention, running from the second conserved V-encoded cysteine to the conserved J-encoded phenylalanine. The earlier analysis of 587 of the donors excluded any sequence lacking an unambiguous match to a single V gene segment. In an earlier analysis of a few hundred of the donors, a V segment was called functional when productive rearrangements were above 56.7%, and segregating when the standard deviation between donors exceeded 5%. A statistical classification framework was developed to diagnose cytomegalovirus status using the catalog of TCR beta chain sequences. V and J gene assignment, in a later analysis, came from comparing TCR nucleotide sequences with IMGT/GENE-DB human TR gene sequences. Using the TCRdist pipeline, a later analysis assigned CDR3 sequences along with most-parsimonious VDJ recombination scenarios. In a later analysis, each TCR beta chain was defined by its CDR3 amino acid sequence together with its V-gene family, and reads without a unique V-gene family were excluded. As a way to deal with suspected cross-contamination and a sequencing artifact, a later analysis dropped over 550 nucleotide sequences that were highly shared and had low generation probability. A later analysis calculated a clonal expansion index for each public chain from normalized within-repertoire ranks of inferred template counts. Generation probabilities in a later analysis came from a VDJ recombination model fitted to out-of-frame rearrangements, and those results were checked against IGoR. In a later analysis, TCR-TCR, TCR-HLA and TCR-CMV co-occurrence was scored with hypergeometric tests, and a repertoire-size bias correction was applied to TCR pairs. A later analysis estimated false discovery rates by permuting HLA or CMV assignments 20 times. In a later analysis, co-occurring TCRs were grouped with DBSCAN, and TCRdist sequence similarity was added when clustering was performed within HLA-allele-positive subsets. Repertoires with fewer than 30,000 or more than 120,000 public chains, plus five repertoires with anomalous nucleotide sharing, were excluded from co-occurrence clustering. TCRdb obtained this table from immuneACCESS and retained in-frame rearrangements with V and J assigned. These tables miss some clones; where compared with another copy, unresolved V genes account for less than half of the shortfall, and the remainder is unexplained. The DNA was the basis for D and trimming; V, J and clone size are from that table. The sample table contains 190,000 or so clones; only one count was recorded for roughly 83% of them. The ten largest clones represent about 0.37% of the sample.

In total, about 650 healthy bone marrow donors made up the cohort. At the time of sampling, every cohort member was nominally healthy, though immune exposures that went unrecorded were likely present. The donor tested CMV seropositive and was one of the 289 seropositive cohort members. Each donor provided a peripheral blood sample, and peripheral blood mononuclear cells were used for TCR beta sequencing. Genomic DNA extraction from the blood cell samples was performed with the Qiagen DNeasy Blood Extraction Kit. This receptor was identified in a male donor in good health and CMV-seropositive. Input material: PBMCs. The chain couples TRBV7-3 to TRBJ2-3; possibly the D gene is TRBD2, per 6 matching bases. The CDR3 is CASSLTLGGATDTQYF. At the DNA level, the sequence is TGTGCCAGCAGCTTAACGTTGGGGGGTGCAACAGATACGCAGTATTTT.